This T cell receptor beta chain was identified in a study of metastatic and nonmetastatic thyroid tumors. TCRdb re-clonotyped the PCR reads through MiXCR. The table includes 25,000 to 35,000 clones, under 14% detected once. Germline CDR1 and CDR2: SGHRS and YFSETQ. Trimming took off 4 bases at V and 10 bases at J, with 23 bases between the two ends. This CDR3 contains 16 residues. Patients underwent thyroid surgery, and none had received any treatment before it. A remark on this clone: This specimen includes other DNA sequences encoding the same CDR3.

The clonotype originates from a female donor with papillary thyroid cancer or a benign thyroid nodule (not recorded which). Some clones in this sample may be carry-over from other donors' samples. V usage is TRBV5-1 and J usage is TRBJ2-2, with D possibly being TRBD2 (6 bases). Sequences were obtained from blood. In DNA form, the CDR3 reads TGCGCCAGCAGCCTGGATGAGGCGGGGCACCCCGCGGAGCTGTTTTTT. The encoded protein is CASSLDEAGHPAELFF.